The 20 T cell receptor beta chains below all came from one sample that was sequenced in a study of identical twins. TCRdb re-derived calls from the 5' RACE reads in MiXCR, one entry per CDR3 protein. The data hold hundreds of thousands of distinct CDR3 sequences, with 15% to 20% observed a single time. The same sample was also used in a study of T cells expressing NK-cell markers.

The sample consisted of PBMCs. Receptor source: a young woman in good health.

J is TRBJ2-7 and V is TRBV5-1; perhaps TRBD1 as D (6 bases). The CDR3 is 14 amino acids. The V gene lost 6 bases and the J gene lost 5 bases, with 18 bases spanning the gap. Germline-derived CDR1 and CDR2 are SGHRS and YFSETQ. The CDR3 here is CASTLQGHSDEQYF. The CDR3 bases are TGCGCCAGCACTCTACAGGGTCATAGCGACGAGCAGTACTTC.

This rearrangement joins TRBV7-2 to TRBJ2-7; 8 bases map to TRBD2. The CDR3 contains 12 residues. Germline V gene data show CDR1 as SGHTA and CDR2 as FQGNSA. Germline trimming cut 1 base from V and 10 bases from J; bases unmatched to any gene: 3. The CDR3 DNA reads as TGTGCCAGCAGCTTAGTCGGGAGGGACCAGTACTTC. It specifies CASSLVGRDQYF.

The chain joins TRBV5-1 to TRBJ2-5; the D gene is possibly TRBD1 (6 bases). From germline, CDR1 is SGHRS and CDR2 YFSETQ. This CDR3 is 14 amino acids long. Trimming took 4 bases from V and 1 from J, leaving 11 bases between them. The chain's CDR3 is CASSEDSFQETQYF. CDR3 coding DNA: TGCGCCAGCAGCGAGGACAGCTTCCAAGAGACCCAGTACTTC.

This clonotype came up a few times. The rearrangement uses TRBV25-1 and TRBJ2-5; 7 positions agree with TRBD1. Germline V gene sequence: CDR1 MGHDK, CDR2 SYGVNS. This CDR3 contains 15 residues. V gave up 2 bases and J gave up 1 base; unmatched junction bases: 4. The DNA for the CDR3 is TGTGCCAGCAGTGAACAGGGGGACATCCAAGAGACCCAGTACTTC. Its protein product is CASSEQGDIQETQYF.

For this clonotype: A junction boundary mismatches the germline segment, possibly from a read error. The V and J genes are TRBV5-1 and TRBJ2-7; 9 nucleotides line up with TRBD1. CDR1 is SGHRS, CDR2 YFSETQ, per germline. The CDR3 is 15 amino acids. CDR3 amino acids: CASSLLGQGPGSWNF. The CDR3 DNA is TGCGCCAGCAGCTTGTTGGGACAGGGTCCTGGTAGTTGGAACTTC.

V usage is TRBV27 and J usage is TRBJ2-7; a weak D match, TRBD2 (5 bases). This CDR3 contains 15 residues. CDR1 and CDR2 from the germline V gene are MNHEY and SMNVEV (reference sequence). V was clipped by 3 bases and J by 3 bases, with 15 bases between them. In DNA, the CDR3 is TGTGCCAGCAGTTTTGTGACGGGCGGGTACTACGAGCAGTACTTC. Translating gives CASSFVTGGYYEQYF.

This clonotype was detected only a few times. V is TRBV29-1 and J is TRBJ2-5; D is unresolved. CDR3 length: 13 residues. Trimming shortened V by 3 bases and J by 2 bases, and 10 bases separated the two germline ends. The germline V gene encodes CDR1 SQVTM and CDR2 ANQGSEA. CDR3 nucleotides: TGCAGCGTTGAGGCAGCCGCTCAAGAGACCCAGTACTTC. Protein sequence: CSVEAAAQETQYF.

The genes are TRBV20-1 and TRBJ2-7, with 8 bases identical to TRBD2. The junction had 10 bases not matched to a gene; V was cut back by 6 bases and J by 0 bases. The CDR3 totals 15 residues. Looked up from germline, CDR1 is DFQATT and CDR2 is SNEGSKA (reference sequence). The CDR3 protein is CSASPGTRGSYEQYF. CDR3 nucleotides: TGCAGTGCCTCCCCCGGGACTAGAGGCTCCTACGAGCAGTACTTC.

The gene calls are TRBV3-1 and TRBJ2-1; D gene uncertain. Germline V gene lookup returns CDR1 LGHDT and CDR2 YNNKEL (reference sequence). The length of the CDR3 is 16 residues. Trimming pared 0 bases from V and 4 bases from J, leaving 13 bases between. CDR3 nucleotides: TGTGCCAGCAGCCAAGATCAGTACCTAGAGTACAATGAGCAGTTCTTC. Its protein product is CASSQDQYLEYNEQFF.

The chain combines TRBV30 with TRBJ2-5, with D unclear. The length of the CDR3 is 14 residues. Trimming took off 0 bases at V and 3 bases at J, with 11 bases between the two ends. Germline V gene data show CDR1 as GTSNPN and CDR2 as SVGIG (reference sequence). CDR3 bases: TGTGCCTGGAGTGTTTGGCGACCTAAAGAGACCCAGTACTTC. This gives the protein CAWSVWRPKETQYF.

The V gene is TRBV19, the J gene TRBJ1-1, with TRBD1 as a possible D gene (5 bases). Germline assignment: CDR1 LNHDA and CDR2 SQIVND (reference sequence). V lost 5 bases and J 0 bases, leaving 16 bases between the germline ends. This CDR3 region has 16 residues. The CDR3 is CASSSRPRGMNTEAFF. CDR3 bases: TGTGCCAGTAGTTCCAGGCCCCGGGGCATGAACACTGAAGCTTTCTTT.

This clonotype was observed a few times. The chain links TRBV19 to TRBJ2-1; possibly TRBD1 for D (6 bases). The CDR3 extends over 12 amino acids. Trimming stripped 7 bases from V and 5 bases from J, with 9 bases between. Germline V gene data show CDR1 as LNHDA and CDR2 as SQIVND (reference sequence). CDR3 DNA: TGTGCCAGTACCAGGGGACACAATGAGCAGTTCTTC. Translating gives CASTRGHNEQFF.

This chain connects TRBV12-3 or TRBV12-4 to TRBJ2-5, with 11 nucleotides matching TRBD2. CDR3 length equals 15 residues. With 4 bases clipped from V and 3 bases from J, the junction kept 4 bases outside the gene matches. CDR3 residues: CASSSPGLAEETQYF. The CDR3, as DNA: TGTGCCAGCAGTTCCCCGGGACTAGCGGAAGAGACCCAGTACTTC.

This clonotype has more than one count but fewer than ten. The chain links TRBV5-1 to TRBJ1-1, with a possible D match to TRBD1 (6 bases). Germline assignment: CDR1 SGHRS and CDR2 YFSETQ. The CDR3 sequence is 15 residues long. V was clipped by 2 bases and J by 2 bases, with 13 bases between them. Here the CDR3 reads CASSLGTGLNTEAFF. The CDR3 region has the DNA TGCGCCAGCAGCTTAGGTACAGGGCTCAACACTGAAGCTTTCTTT.

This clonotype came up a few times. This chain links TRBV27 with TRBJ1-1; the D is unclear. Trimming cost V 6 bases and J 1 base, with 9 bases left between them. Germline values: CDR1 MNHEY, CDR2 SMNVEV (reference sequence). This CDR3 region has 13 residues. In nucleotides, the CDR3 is TGTGCCAGCAGGCCCCAAAGGAACACTGAAGCTTTCTTT. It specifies CASRPQRNTEAFF.

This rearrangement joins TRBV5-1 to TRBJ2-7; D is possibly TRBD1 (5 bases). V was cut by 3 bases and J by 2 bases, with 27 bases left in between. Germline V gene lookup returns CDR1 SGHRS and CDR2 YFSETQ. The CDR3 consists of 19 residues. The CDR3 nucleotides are TGCGCCAGCAGCTCCGAGGATTGGGGTTACGGACACCGGACCTACGAGCAGTACTTC. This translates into CASSSEDWGYGHRTYEQYF.

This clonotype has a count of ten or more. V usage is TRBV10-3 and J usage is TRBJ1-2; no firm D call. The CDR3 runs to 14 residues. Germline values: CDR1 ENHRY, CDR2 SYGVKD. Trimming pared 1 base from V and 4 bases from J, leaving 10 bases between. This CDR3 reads CAISEFEGSYGYTF. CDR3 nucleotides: TGTGCCATCAGTGAGTTTGAGGGCAGCTATGGCTACACCTTC.

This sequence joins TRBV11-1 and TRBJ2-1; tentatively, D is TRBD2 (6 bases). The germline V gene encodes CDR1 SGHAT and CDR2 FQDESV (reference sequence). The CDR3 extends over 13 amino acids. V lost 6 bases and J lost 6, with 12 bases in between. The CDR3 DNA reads TGTGCCAGCAGTTTCACTAGCTTCAATGAGCAGTTCTTC. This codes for CASSFTSFNEQFF. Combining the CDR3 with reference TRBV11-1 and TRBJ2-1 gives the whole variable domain EAEVAQSPRYKITEKSQAVAFWCDPISGHATLYWYRQILGQGPELLVQFQDESVVDDSQLPKDRFSAERLKGVDSTLKIQPAELGDSAMYLCASSFTSFNEQFFGPGTRLTVL.

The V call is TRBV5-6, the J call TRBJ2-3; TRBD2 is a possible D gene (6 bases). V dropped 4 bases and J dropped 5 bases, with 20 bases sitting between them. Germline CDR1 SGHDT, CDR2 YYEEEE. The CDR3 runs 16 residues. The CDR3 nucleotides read TGTGCCAGCAGCCCAAACGGACACCTAGCGATAGATACGCAGTATTTT. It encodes CASSPNGHLAIDTQYF.

The CDR3 sequence is CASSRGLGRWNEQFF. In DNA, the CDR3 is TGTGCCAGCAGTCGGGGACTAGGCAGGTGGAATGAGCAGTTCTTC. This chain uses TRBV12-3 or TRBV12-4 with TRBJ2-1; 8 bases match TRBD2. This CDR3 has 15 amino acids. V gave up 5 bases and J gave up 7 bases; unmatched junction bases: 10.